This T cell receptor (beta chain) is from a study of CD8+CD57+ T cells in acquired aplastic anemia. Study results and limitations: Found in both controls and patients were almost 30 CD8+ CDR3 sequences.

Trimming removed 7 bases at V and 2 bases at J, with 13 bases between. Germline V lookup: CDR1 SGHDT, CDR2 YYEEEE. This CDR3 spans 14 amino acids. Genomic DNA acted as the template from which TCR beta VDJ combination and CDR3 sequence profiling were carried out. From the reads, TCRdb called clonotypes with MiXCR, one entry per CDR3 protein. The sample lists 250,000 to 350,000 distinct CDR3 sequences, approximately 57% occurring once. Patients included in sequencing had previously demonstrated CD8+CD57+ cell expansion by flow cytometry. By the time of blood sampling, patients had still received no therapy. On this clonotype: The target antigen is unknown.

The receptor was derived from a human donor with aplastic anemia. The sequenced sample was sorted CD4+, CD8+, or CD8+CD57+ T cells (not recorded which) from PBMCs. The chain joins TRBV5-6 to TRBJ2-1, with D possibly being TRBD1 (6 bases). This CDR3 reads CASGQQGAYNEQFF. The CDR3 DNA follows: TGTGCCAGCGGTCAACAGGGAGCCTACAATGAGCAGTTCTTC.